This passage covers 3 T cell receptor beta chains from one sample sequenced in a study of long-term antiretroviral therapy in people with HIV (dated by TCRdb to 2022 to 2024). The immunoSEQ hsTCRB v3.0 assay was used at survey level resolution to sequence the TRB variable region. The immuneACCESS repertoire file appears here via TCRdb, limited to in-frame rearrangements. These files lack a portion of the clones; in checked studies, under half of the deficit traces to unresolved V genes, and the cause of the others is not known. Across this sample there are 17,000 or so clones, with 75% to 90% seen only once. The ten top clones hold around 8.3% of the sample. The sequencing here drew on unsorted PBMCs, taken 0.3 years after starting antiretroviral therapy. These TCRs come from a man between 18 and 29 years old with HIV.

Concerning this clone: Sequence at one end of the junction differs from germline and may be a read error. V is TRBV7-7 and J is TRBJ2-5; TRBD2 matches 7 bases. The CDR3 loop spans 14 amino acids. CDR1 and CDR2 (germline): SSHAT, FNYEAQ (reference sequence). CDR3 nucleotide sequence: TGTGCTAGCAGCTTAGCGGGCGGACAAGAGACCCAGTACTTC. Its protein is CASSLAGGQETQYF.

The rearrangement joins TRBV7-3 to TRBJ1-3, with D possibly being TRBD1 (5 bases). Trimming shortened V by 5 bases and J by 3 bases, and 14 bases separated the two germline ends. The V gene's germline CDR1 is SGHTA and CDR2 FQGTGA. The CDR3 length is 15 residues. In nucleotides, the CDR3 is TGTGCCAGCAGCCCTGATGGGGGTTATGGAAACACCATATATTTT. It yields the protein CASSPDGGYGNTIYF. The full variable domain, with the rest looked up from reference TRBV7-3 and TRBJ1-3, is GAGVSQTPSNKVTEKGKYVELRCDPISGHTALYWYRQSLGQGPEFLIYFQGTGAADDSGLPNDRFFAVRPEGSVSTLKIQRTERGDSAVYLCASSPDGGYGNTIYFGEGSWLTVV.

The count of this clone is one. The chain links TRBV9 to TRBJ2-3, with D tentatively TRBD1 (5 bases). Germline V lookup: CDR1 SGDLS, CDR2 YYNGEE. This CDR3 is built from 16 residues. V was shortened by 2 bases and J by 2 bases, with 15 bases between the two germline ends. This chain's CDR3 is CASSVHDAGITDTQYF. Here the CDR3 DNA reads TGTGCCAGCAGCGTCCATGACGCAGGGATCACAGATACGCAGTATTTT. Drawing the rest from reference TRBV9 and TRBJ2-3, the complete variable domain is DSGVTQTPKHLITATGQRVTLRCSPRSGDLSVYWYQQSLDQGLQFLIQYYNGEERAKGNILERFSAQQFPDLHSELNLSSLELGDSALYFCASSVHDAGITDTQYFGPGTRLTVL.